Listed below are T cell receptor beta chains from one sample, sequenced in a study of cytomegalovirus exposure and HLA in healthy donors. Some clones are missing from TCRdb's copy, which holds only in-frame ones; the method was immunoSEQ multiplex PCR. Of roughly 57,000 clones in the sample, around 93% were seen once. What was sequenced was PBMCs. Receptors were obtained from a woman aged 18-29 years in good health and CMV-seropositive. CDR3s include the opening cysteine and the closing phenylalanine or tryptophan. Fields, in order: CDR3 DNA, CDR3 protein, V gene, clone size, D gene, J gene. A D gene is named only where the DNA matches it firmly. The listing skips clone size in some rows; elsewhere it reads once, few, many or a size class.

DNA: TGTGCCAGCAGCTACACTGCCGGGAACTCTGGAAACACCATATATTTT
CDR3: CASSYTAGNSGNTIYF
V: TRBV11-3
size: -
D: -
J: TRBJ1-3

DNA: TGTGCCAGCAGTGAAGCGCTGGGGCACCCAAACACTGAAGCTTTCTTT
CDR3: CASSEALGHPNTEAFF
V: TRBV2
size: -
D: -
J: TRBJ1-1

DNA: TGTGCCAGCAGCCCCCGGGGTAGCGGGGTGCAAGAGACCCAGTACTTC
CDR3: CASSPRGSGVQETQYF
V: TRBV7-8
size: -
D: TRBD2
J: TRBJ2-5

DNA: TGTGCCAGCAGCCTGGCCGGAAACACCATATATTTT
CDR3: CASSLAGNTIYF
V: TRBV11-2
size: -
D: -
J: TRBJ1-3

DNA: TGTGCCAGCAGTTACTCTCGAGGGTACACCGGGGAGCTGTTTTTT
CDR3: CASSYSRGYTGELFF
V: TRBV6-5
size: -
D: -
J: TRBJ2-2

DNA: TGTGCCAGCAGCCCACCGGGGTTCGGTCAGCCCCAGCATTTT
CDR3: CASSPPGFGQPQHF
V: TRBV27
size: -
D: -
J: TRBJ1-5

DNA: TGTGCCAGCAGAACTCGAGGGGGCTCATCCTACGAGCAGTACTTC
CDR3: CASRTRGGSSYEQYF
V: TRBV7-2
size: once
D: TRBD1
J: TRBJ2-7

DNA: TGCGCCAGCAGTTCCGGACAGGGCTTGAACACTGAAGCTTTCTTT
CDR3: CASSSGQGLNTEAFF
V: TRBV5-1
size: -
D: TRBD1
J: TRBJ1-1

DNA: TGTGCCAGTAGTATAGGCGGAGGGAATGGTGGCTACACCTTC
CDR3: CASSIGGGNGGYTF
V: TRBV19
size: -
D: -
J: TRBJ1-2

DNA: TGTGCCATCAGTGAGTCGATTCCGGGGAAGAACACTGAAGCTTTCTTT
CDR3: CAISESIPGKNTEAFF
V: TRBV10-3
size: -
D: -
J: TRBJ1-1

DNA: TGTGCCAGCAGTTACATCCGCGGGCTGAACACTGAAGCTTTCTTT
CDR3: CASSYIRGLNTEAFF
V: TRBV6-6
size: -
D: -
J: TRBJ1-1

DNA: TGTGCCAGCAGCCCACGGGACAGAGCCTTTGAAGCTTTCTTT
CDR3: CASSPRDRAFEAFF
V: TRBV5-6
size: -
D: TRBD1
J: TRBJ1-1

DNA: TGTGCCATCAGCACAGGGCCCGGGGAGCTGTTTTTT
CDR3: CAISTGPGELFF
V: TRBV10-3
size: -
D: -
J: TRBJ2-2

DNA: TGTGCCAGCAGTCGACAGGGACTCAATCAGCCCCAGCATTTT
CDR3: CASSRQGLNQPQHF
V: TRBV2
size: -
D: TRBD1
J: TRBJ1-5

DNA: TGTGCCAGTAGTATATCCAGGGGAGAGACCCAGTACTTC
CDR3: CASSISRGETQYF
V: TRBV19
size: -
D: -
J: TRBJ2-5

DNA: TGCAGCGTTTCAGGGGGCCCTAATGAAAAACTGTTTTTT
CDR3: CSVSGGPNEKLFF
V: TRBV29-1
size: once
D: TRBD1
J: TRBJ1-4

DNA: TGTGCCAGCAGACCGACAGGGCTGCGGGGCTACACCTTC
CDR3: CASRPTGLRGYTF
V: TRBV11-2
size: -
D: TRBD1
J: TRBJ1-2

DNA: TGTGCCACCAGCAGGGGGGGCGGGAGACAAGAGACCCAGTACTTC
CDR3: CATSRGGGRQETQYF
V: TRBV15
size: -
D: -
J: TRBJ2-5

DNA: TGTGCCAGCTCGGGAGAGTCAAGCTACAATGAGCAGTTCTTC
CDR3: CASSGESSYNEQFF
V: TRBV2
size: -
D: -
J: TRBJ2-1

DNA: TGTGCCAGCAGCTTGGGGCTTGGGTCGAGCGGTGAAAAACTGTTTTTT
CDR3: CASSLGLGSSGEKLFF
V: TRBV5-4
size: -
D: -
J: TRBJ1-4

DNA: TGTGCCAGCAGCCACTTCTATGGCTACACCTTC
CDR3: CASSHFYGYTF
V: TRBV14
size: -
D: -
J: TRBJ1-2

DNA: TGTGCCAGCAGCTTAGAGCGGATCCAAGAGACCCAGTACTTC
CDR3: CASSLERIQETQYF
V: TRBV11-3
size: -
D: -
J: TRBJ2-5

DNA: TGCGCCAGCAGCTTATCTACGACAGGGATGAACACTGAAGCTTTCTTT
CDR3: CASSLSTTGMNTEAFF
V: TRBV5-1
size: -
D: TRBD1
J: TRBJ1-1

DNA: TGTGCCAGCAGCACCCAGAGGGTGGGCTATGGCTACACCTTC
CDR3: CASSTQRVGYGYTF
V: TRBV11-2
size: -
D: -
J: TRBJ1-2

DNA: TGTGCCAGTAGTACCGGGGGAGGACAGTACTTC
CDR3: CASSTGGGQYF
V: TRBV19
size: -
D: -
J: TRBJ2-7

DNA: TGTGCCAGCAGTCTACAGGGGCAAAACACCATATATTTT
CDR3: CASSLQGQNTIYF
V: TRBV28
size: -
D: TRBD1
J: TRBJ1-3

DNA: TGTGCCAGCAGTTTATATTTCCAAACTAAAGAGACCCAGTACTTC
CDR3: CASSLYFQTKETQYF
V: TRBV28
size: -
D: -
J: TRBJ2-5

DNA: TGTGCCAGCAGCCCCGGTTACAGGGTGACTTACGAGCAGTACTTC
CDR3: CASSPGYRVTYEQYF
V: TRBV9
size: -
D: -
J: TRBJ2-7

DNA: TGTGCCAGCAGCGTACAGGGAGGGGGGGAGACCCAGTACTTC
CDR3: CASSVQGGGETQYF
V: TRBV9
size: -
D: -
J: TRBJ2-5

DNA: TGCGCCAGCAGTGACGGCTACGAGCAGTACTTC
CDR3: CASSDGYEQYF
V: TRBV10-1
size: -
D: -
J: TRBJ2-7

DNA: TGCGCCAGCAGCCAAGATATCACAGGAGGGAATCAGCCCCAGCATTTT
CDR3: CASSQDITGGNQPQHF
V: TRBV4-1
size: -
D: -
J: TRBJ1-5

DNA: TGTGCCAGCAGCTTAGCGGGGGGACAGGAAGAGCAGTACTTC
CDR3: CASSLAGGQEEQYF
V: TRBV7-2
size: -
D: TRBD1
J: TRBJ2-7

DNA: TGTGCCAGTAGTATGCGGGGAAGAGTTGAAAAACTGTTTTTT
CDR3: CASSMRGRVEKLFF
V: TRBV19
size: -
D: -
J: TRBJ1-4

DNA: TGTGCCAGCAACTCCCCCGATGGAGTGTATGGCTACACCTTC
CDR3: CASNSPDGVYGYTF
V: TRBV25-1
size: once
D: -
J: TRBJ1-2

DNA: TGTGCCAGCAGCTTATCGGGAGATACGCAGTATTTT
CDR3: CASSLSGDTQYF
V: TRBV7-2
size: -
D: -
J: TRBJ2-3

DNA: TGCAGCGTTGCGGACAGGGGGACCACTGAAGCTTTCTTT
CDR3: CSVADRGTTEAFF
V: TRBV29-1
size: -
D: TRBD1
J: TRBJ1-1

DNA: TGTGCCAGCAGTGTCGAGAGCTCCTATAATTCACCCCTCCACTTT
CDR3: CASSVESSYNSPLHF
V: TRBV6-1
size: -
D: -
J: TRBJ1-6

DNA: TGTGCCAGCGCGTCCAGGGAGGGGAGCCGAAACACCATATATTTT
CDR3: CASASREGSRNTIYF
V: TRBV7-9
size: -
D: -
J: TRBJ1-3

DNA: TGTGCCAGCAGTGACCAGGGGGGCTCCTACAATGAGCAGTTCTTC
CDR3: CASSDQGGSYNEQFF
V: TRBV6-4
size: -
D: -
J: TRBJ2-1

DNA: TGTGCCAGCAGCCCCCCGGGCAATGAGCAGTTCTTC
CDR3: CASSPPGNEQFF
V: TRBV6-5
size: -
D: -
J: TRBJ2-1

DNA: TGCGCCAGCAGCTTGGGCCAGGGGGCTGGCTCCTACAATGAGCAGTTCTTC
CDR3: CASSLGQGAGSYNEQFF
V: TRBV5-1
size: -
D: TRBD1
J: TRBJ2-1

DNA: TGTGCCAGCAGCTCACTTGGGACAGGGTCGGACGAGCAGTACTTC
CDR3: CASSSLGTGSDEQYF
V: TRBV11-2
size: -
D: TRBD1
J: TRBJ2-7

DNA: TGCGCCAGCAGCCAAGACAGGGGTAAAGGAGAGTACTTC
CDR3: CASSQDRGKGEYF
V: TRBV4-3
size: -
D: -
J: TRBJ2-7

DNA: TGTGCCAGCAGTTTGGCAGGGGGCGCGATCGGGGAGCTGTTTTTT
CDR3: CASSLAGGAIGELFF
V: TRBV28
size: -
D: TRBD1
J: TRBJ2-2

DNA: TGTGCCAGCACCCTCTACGGTTCCGAGCAGTACTTC
CDR3: CASTLYGSEQYF
V: TRBV7-9
size: few
D: -
J: TRBJ2-7

DNA: TGTGCCAGCGGGCCGAGCTCCTACGAGCAGTACTTC
CDR3: CASGPSSYEQYF
V: TRBV4-2
size: few
D: -
J: TRBJ2-7

DNA: TGTGCCAGCAGCCGGGAGGGGAACTCCTACAATGAGCAGTTCTTC
CDR3: CASSREGNSYNEQFF
V: TRBV9
size: once
D: TRBD2
J: TRBJ2-1

DNA: TGCGCCAGCAGCCCAGAAAGGACAGTCTCCTATGGCTACACCTTC
CDR3: CASSPERTVSYGYTF
V: TRBV4-1
size: once
D: -
J: TRBJ1-2

DNA: TGTGCCAGCAGCTTAATTGGGACAAACTATGGCTACACCTTC
CDR3: CASSLIGTNYGYTF
V: TRBV11-2
size: -
D: -
J: TRBJ1-2

DNA: TGTGCCAGCTCACCTCAGTCTAGCGGGGGGGGCACAGATACGCAGTATTTT
CDR3: CASSPQSSGGGTDTQYF
V: TRBV18
size: -
D: TRBD2
J: TRBJ2-3

DNA: TGTGCCAGCAATTTCCGCTCTGGGGGCTGGGGCTACACCTTC
CDR3: CASNFRSGGWGYTF
V: TRBV27
size: -
D: -
J: TRBJ1-2

DNA: TGTGCCAGCAGTCATGCTTTAGCGGGGCCCTACACAGATACGCAGTATTTT
CDR3: CASSHALAGPYTDTQYF
V: TRBV9
size: -
D: TRBD2
J: TRBJ2-3

DNA: TGTGCCAGCAGATCTGGACTGGGGACAGATACGCAGTATTTT
CDR3: CASRSGLGTDTQYF
V: TRBV5-4
size: -
D: -
J: TRBJ2-3